This TCR beta chain was obtained from a study of blood T cell repertoires in COVID-19. Study at large: The United States, Italy and Spain provided the acute and convalescent COVID-19 samples.

Residents of under 25 US areas, aged roughly 18 to 95 years, made up the participants. Either two negative PCRs, clearance, or symptom resolution qualified Cohort 3 donors as recovered. Germline V lookup: CDR1 SNHLY, CDR2 FYNNEI. Deletions cut 5 bases from V and 11 bases from J, with 7 bases between. This CDR3 comprises 11 residues. The table came from immunoSEQ multiplex PCR; TCRdb's copy has only in-frame clones and leaves some out. The sample carries roughly 140,000 clones, over 80% recorded once. The V call is TRBV2, the J call TRBJ1-6, with D hard to call. This clonotype was sampled from a woman aged 40-49 years who had recovered from COVID-19. Sequences were obtained from PBMCs or T cells enriched from blood (not recorded which). The CDR3 is CASSWRPPLHF. DNA of the CDR3: TGTGCCAGCAGTTGGAGGCCACCCCTCCACTTT.